The 2 T cell receptor beta chains listed next were all sequenced from one sample in a study of blood T cell repertoires in COVID-19. The assay was immunoSEQ multiplex PCR, and TCRdb's table has in-frame clones only and misses some. The table has roughly 110,000 clones, about 84% seen once. The sample consisted of peripheral blood. The receptors come from a woman aged 55-75 years with acute or convalescent COVID-19.

This clone has only a few counts. The genes are TRBV24-1 and TRBJ2-3, with 10 positions matching TRBD2. Unmatched junction bases numbered 20, after V lost 3 bases and J lost 3 bases. Germline V gives CDR1 KGHDR, CDR2 SFDVKD. The CDR3 contains 21 residues. CDR3 protein: CATSDGGTSASGWGLTDTQYF. The DNA for the CDR3 is TGTGCCACCAGTGATGGAGGGACTAGCGCTTCGGGGTGGGGGTTAACAGATACGCAGTATTTT.

This clone was detected only a few times. The V call is TRBV27, the J call TRBJ2-1; TRBD2 matches 7 bases. This CDR3 comprises 16 residues. J was trimmed by 4 bases and V by 6 bases; bases with no gene match: 12. In germline, CDR1 is MNHEY, CDR2 SMNVEV (reference sequence). Here the CDR3 DNA reads TGTGCCAGCAGAAGCGGGACGGGCAAACAATACAATGAGCAGTTCTTC. Translating gives CASRSGTGKQYNEQFF.